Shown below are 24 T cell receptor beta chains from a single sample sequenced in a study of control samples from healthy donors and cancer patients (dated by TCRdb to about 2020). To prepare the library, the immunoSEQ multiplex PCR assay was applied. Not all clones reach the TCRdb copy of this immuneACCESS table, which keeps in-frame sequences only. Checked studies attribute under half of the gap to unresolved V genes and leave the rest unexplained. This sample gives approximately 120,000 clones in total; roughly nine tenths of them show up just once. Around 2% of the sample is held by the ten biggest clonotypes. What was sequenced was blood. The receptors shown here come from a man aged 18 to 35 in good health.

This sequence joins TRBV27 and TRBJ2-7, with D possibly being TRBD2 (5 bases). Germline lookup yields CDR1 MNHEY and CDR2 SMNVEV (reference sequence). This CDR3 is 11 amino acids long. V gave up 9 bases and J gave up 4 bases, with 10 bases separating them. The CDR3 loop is CASRRGYEQYF. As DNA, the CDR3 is TGTGCCAGTCGACGGGGTTACGAGCAGTACTTC.

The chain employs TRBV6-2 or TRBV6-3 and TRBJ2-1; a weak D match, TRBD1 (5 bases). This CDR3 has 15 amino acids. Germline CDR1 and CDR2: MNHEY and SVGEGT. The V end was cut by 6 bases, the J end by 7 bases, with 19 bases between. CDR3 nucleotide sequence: TGTGCCAGCAGCAAAGACAGCGCCCCTCGAAATGAGCAGTTCTTC. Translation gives CASSKDSAPRNEQFF.

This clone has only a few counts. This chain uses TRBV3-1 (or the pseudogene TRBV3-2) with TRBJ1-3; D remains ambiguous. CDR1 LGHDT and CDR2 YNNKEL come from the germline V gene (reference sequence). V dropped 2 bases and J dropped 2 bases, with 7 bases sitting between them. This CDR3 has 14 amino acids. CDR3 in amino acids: CASSQQLAGNTIYF. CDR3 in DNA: TGTGCCAGCAGCCAACAATTGGCTGGAAACACCATATATTTT.

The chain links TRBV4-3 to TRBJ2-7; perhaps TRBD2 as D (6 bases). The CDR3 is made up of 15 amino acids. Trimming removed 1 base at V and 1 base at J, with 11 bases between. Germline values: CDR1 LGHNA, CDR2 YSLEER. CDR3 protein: CASSQVGGNSYEQYF. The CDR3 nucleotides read TGCGCCAGCAGCCAAGTAGGCGGGAATTCCTACGAGCAGTACTTC.

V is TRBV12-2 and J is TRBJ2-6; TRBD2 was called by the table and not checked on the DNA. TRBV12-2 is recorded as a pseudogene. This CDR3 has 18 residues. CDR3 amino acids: CASRLEAKPCSGANVLTF. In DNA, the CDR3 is TGTGCAAGTCGCTTAGAAGCGAAACCTTGCTCTGGGGCCAACGTCCTGACTTTC.

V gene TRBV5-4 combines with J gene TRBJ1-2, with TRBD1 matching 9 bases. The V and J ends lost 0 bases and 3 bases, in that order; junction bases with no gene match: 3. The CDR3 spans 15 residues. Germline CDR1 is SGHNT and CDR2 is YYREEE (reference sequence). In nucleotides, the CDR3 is TGTGCCAGCAGCTTGGCGGGGACAGGGTACTATGGCTACACCTTC. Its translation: CASSLAGTGYYGYTF.

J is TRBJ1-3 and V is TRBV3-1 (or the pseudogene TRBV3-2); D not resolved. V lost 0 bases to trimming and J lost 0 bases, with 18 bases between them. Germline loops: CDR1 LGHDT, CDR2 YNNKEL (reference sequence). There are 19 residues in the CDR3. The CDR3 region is CASSQDLQLNMVSGNTIYF. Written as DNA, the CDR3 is TGTGCCAGCAGCCAAGATCTACAGCTGAATATGGTCTCTGGAAACACCATATATTTT.

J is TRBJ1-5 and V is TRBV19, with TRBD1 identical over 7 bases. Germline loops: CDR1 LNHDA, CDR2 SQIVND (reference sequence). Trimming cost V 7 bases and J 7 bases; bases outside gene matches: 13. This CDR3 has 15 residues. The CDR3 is CASKILGRDRQPQHF. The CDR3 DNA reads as TGTGCCAGTAAAATCCTAGGGAGGGACAGACAGCCCCAGCATTTT.

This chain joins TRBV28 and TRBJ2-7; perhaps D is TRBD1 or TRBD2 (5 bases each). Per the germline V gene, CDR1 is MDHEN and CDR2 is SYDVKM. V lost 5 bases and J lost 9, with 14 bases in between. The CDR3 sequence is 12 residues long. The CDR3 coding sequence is TGTGCCAGCAGTCCGGGGCTAGGAGGGCAGTACTTC. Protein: CASSPGLGGQYF.

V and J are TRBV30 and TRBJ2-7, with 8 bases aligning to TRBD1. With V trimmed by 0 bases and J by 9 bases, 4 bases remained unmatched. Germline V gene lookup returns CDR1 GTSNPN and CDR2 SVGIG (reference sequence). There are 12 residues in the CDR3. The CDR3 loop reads CAWSVTDRAQYF. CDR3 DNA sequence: TGTGCCTGGAGTGTGACGGACAGGGCGCAGTACTTC.

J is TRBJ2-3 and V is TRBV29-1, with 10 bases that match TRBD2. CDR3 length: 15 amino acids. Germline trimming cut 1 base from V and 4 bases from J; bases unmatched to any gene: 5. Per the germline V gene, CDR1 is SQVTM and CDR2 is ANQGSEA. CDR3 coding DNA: TGCAGCGTTGAAGGGCTAGCGGGAGTGTCAGATACGCAGTATTTT. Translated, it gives CSVEGLAGVSDTQYF.

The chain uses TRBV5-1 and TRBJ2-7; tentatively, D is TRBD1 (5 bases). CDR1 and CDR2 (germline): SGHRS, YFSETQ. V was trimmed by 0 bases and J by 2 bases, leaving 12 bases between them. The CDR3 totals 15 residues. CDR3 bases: TGCGCCAGCAGCTTGGGACAGACCGCTACCTACGAGCAGTACTTC. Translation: CASSLGQTATYEQYF.

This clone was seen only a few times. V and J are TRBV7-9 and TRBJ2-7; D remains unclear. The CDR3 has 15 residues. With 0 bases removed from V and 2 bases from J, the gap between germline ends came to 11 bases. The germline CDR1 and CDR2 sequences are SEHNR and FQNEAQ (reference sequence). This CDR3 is CASSLASRGAYEQYF. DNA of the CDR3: TGTGCCAGCAGCTTAGCTAGCCGCGGTGCCTACGAGCAGTACTTC.

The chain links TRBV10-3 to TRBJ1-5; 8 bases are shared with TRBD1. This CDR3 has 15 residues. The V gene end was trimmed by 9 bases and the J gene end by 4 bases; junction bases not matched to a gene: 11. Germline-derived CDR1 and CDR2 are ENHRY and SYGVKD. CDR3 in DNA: TGTGCCATTTCTAAGGACAGGGCAGGGAATCAGCCCCAGCATTTT. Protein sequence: CAISKDRAGNQPQHF.

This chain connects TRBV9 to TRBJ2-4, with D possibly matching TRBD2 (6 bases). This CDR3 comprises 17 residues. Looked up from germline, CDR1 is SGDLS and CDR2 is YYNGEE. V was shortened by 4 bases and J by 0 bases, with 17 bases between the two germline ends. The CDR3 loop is CASSSGNFGGAKNIQYF. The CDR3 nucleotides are TGTGCCAGCAGCTCCGGGAATTTCGGGGGAGCCAAAAACATTCAGTACTTC.

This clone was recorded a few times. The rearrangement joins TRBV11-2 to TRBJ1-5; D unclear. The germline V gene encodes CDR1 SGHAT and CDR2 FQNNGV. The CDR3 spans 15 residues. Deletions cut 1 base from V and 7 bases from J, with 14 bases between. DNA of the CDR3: TGTGCCAGCAGCTTAGTCGGGAATCGGTACCAGCCCCAGCATTTT. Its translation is CASSLVGNRYQPQHF.

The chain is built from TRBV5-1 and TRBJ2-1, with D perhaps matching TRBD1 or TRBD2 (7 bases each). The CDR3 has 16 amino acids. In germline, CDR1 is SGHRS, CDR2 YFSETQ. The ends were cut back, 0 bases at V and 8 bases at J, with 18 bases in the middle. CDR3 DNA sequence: TGCGCCAGCAGCTTGGCCCGGGGGAGGGGGCTCGATGAGCAGTTCTTC. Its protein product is CASSLARGRGLDEQFF.

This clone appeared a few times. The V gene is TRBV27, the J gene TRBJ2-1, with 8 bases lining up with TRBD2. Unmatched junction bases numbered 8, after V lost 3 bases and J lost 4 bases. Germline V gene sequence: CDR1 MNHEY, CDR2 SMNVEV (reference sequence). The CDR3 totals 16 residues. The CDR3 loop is CASSFQAGGQYNEQFF. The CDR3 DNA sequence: TGTGCCAGCAGTTTCCAGGCGGGAGGTCAGTACAATGAGCAGTTCTTC.

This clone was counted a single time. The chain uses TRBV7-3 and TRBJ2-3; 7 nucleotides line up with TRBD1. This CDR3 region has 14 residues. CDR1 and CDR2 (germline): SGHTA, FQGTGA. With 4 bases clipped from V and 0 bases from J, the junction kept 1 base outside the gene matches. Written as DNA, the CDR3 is TGTGCCAGCAGCTGGGGACAGAGCACAGATACGCAGTATTTT. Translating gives CASSWGQSTDTQYF.

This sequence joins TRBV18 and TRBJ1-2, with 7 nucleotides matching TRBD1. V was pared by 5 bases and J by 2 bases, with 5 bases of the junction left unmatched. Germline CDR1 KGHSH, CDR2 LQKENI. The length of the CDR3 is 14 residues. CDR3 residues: CASSFAQGNYGYTF. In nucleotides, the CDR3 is TGTGCCAGCTCATTTGCACAGGGGAACTATGGCTACACCTTC.

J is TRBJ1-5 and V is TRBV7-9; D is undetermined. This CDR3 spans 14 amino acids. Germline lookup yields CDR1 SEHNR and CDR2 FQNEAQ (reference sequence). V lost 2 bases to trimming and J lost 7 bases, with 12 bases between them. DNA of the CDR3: TGTGCCAGCAGCTTATCGACGGGAGAACAGCCCCAGCATTTT. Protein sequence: CASSLSTGEQPQHF.

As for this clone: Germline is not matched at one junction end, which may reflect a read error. CDR3 in amino acids: CASSPVGTNTGELFF. CDR3 nucleotide sequence: TGTGCTAGCAGCCCGGTCGGGACGAACACCGGGGAGCTGTTTTTT. V is TRBV7-7 and J is TRBJ2-2; TRBD2 is a possible D gene (5 bases). This CDR3 is built from 15 residues. CDR1 and CDR2 from the germline V gene are SSHAT and FNYEAQ (reference sequence).

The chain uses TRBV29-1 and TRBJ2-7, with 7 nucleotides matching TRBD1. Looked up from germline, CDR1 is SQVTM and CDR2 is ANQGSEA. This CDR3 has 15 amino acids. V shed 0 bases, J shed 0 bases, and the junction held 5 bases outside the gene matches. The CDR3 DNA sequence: TGCAGCGTTGAAGATCCTGACAGGGCCTCCTACGAGCAGTACTTC. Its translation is CSVEDPDRASYEQYF.

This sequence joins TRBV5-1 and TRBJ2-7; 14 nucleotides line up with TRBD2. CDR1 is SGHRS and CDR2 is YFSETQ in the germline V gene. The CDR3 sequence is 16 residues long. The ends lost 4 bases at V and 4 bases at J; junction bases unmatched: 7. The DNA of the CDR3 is TGCGCCAGCAGCCGGGGACTAGCGGGAGAATCGTACGAGCAGTACTTC. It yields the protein CASSRGLAGESYEQYF.